Listed below are T cell receptor beta chains from one sample, sequenced in a study of shared T cell receptors in the human thymus. Here immunoSEQ multiplex PCR was the method, and the copy in TCRdb shows in-frame clones only, minus some. The sample carries around 730,000 clones, approximately 85% recorded once. The same data also contributed to another study, on human thymus T cells.

Input material: thymocytes. These receptors came from a girl less than two years old with a congenital heart defect. CDR3s include the opening cysteine and the closing phenylalanine or tryptophan. A D gene is named only where the DNA matches it firmly. The size field is filled for only some rows; it gives once, few, many or a size class.

TRBJ1-2 | TRBV7-2 | NA | NA | CASSLGPTHLLGGGYTF | TGTGCCAGCAGCTTAGGACCGACCCACCTATTAGGGGGTGGCTACACCTTC
TRBJ1-2 | TRBV2 | TRBD1 | few | CATFSDRDIYGYTF | TGTGCTACCTTTAGCGACAGGGACATATATGGCTACACCTTC
TRBJ1-1 | TRBV5-8 | TRBD1 | NA | CASSSQGETEAFF | TGTGCCAGCAGCTCACAGGGGGAGACTGAAGCTTTCTTT
TRBJ2-2 | TRBV19 | NA | NA | CASSGVAEGESLTGELFF | TGTGCCAGTAGTGGGGTGGCCGAGGGCGAGTCATTAACCGGGGAGCTGTTTTTT
TRBJ2-6 | TRBV27 | TRBD2 | NA | CASSLTAGEHYGANVLTF | TGTGCCAGCAGTTTGACGGCGGGGGAGCACTACGGGGCCAACGTCCTGACTTTC
TRBJ2-1 | TRBV30 | NA | once | CAWSRRVRSINEQFF | TGTGCCTGGAGTCGCCGGGTCCGTTCAATAAATGAGCAGTTCTTC
TRBJ1-2 | TRBV11-2 | TRBD1 | NA | CASSLRDRGRVGYTF | TGTGCCAGCAGCTTAAGGGACAGGGGGCGGGTTGGCTACACCTTC
TRBJ2-7 | TRBV5-6 | NA | once | CASNLVRQGGYEQYF | TGTGCCAGCAACTTGGTTCGTCAGGGGGGCTACGAGCAGTACTTC
TRBJ2-7 | TRBV9 | NA | NA | CASSDEGGEQYF | TGTGCCAGCAGCGACGAGGGTGGCGAGCAGTACTTC
TRBJ1-1 | TRBV7-9 | TRBD1 | NA | CASSPGTENTEAFF | TGTGCCAGCAGCCCCGGGACAGAGAACACTGAAGCTTTCTTT
TRBJ2-7 | TRBV4-1 | TRBD1 | NA | CASSQDPSGGASYEQYF | TGCGCCAGCAGCCAAGATCCTTCAGGGGGCGCTTCCTACGAGCAGTACTTC
TRBJ2-7 | TRBV27 | TRBD2 | NA | CASSLNSGEGLNIYEQYF | TGTGCCAGCAGTTTAAACAGTGGGGAGGGGCTCAACATTTACGAGCAGTACTTC
TRBJ1-1 | TRBV27 | NA | few | CASSLLLNTEAFF | TGTGCCAGCAGTTTACTCTTGAACACTGAAGCTTTCTTT
TRBJ2-6 | TRBV11-2 | TRBD2 | few | CASSVILAGLSGANVLTF | TGTGCCAGCAGCGTAATACTAGCGGGACTCTCTGGGGCCAACGTCCTGACTTTC
TRBJ2-1 | TRBV5-1 | TRBD1 | NA | CASSAYRGTNNEQFF | TGCGCCAGCAGCGCATACAGGGGAACTAACAATGAGCAGTTCTTC
TRBJ1-1 | TRBV5-1 | NA | NA | CASSPRQNLNTEAFF | TGCGCCAGCAGCCCCCGACAGAATCTGAACACTGAAGCTTTCTTT
TRBJ1-3 | TRBV27 | NA | few | CASSLSGGGNTIYF | TGTGCCAGCAGTTTATCGGGGGGGGGAAACACCATATATTTT
TRBJ1-6 | TRBV28 | TRBD1 | NA | CASSHRDRESPLHF | TGTGCCAGCAGTCACCGGGACAGAGAGTCACCCCTCCACTTC
TRBJ1-2 | TRBV2 | NA | NA | CASSEPPFNYGYTF | TGTGCCAGCAGTGAACCCCCTTTTAACTATGGCTACACCTTC
TRBJ1-1 | TRBV6-5 | NA | NA | CASSRLEHRNTEAFF | TGTGCCAGCAGCAGACTCGAACATAGGAACACTGAAGCTTTCTTT
TRBJ1-2 | TRBV5-1 | NA | NA | CASSLSSRYGYTF | TGCGCCAGCAGCTTGAGCTCCCGTTATGGCTACACCTTC
TRBJ2-1 | TRBV12-5 | TRBD2 | NA | CASGPQAGRFNNEQFF | TGTGCTAGTGGTCCACAAGCGGGGAGGTTTAACAATGAGCAGTTCTTC
TRBJ1-6 | TRBV25-1 | TRBD1 | NA | CASSEWGYRGYYNSPLHF | TGTGCCAGCAGTGAATGGGGGTACAGGGGGTACTATAATTCACCCCTCCACTTT
TRBJ2-7 | TRBV29-1 | TRBD1 | NA | CSVEGQGAYEQYF | TGCAGCGTTGAAGGCCAGGGGGCCTACGAGCAGTACTTC
TRBJ2-2 | TRBV11-2 | NA | NA | CASSLEVPGLGTRKTGELFF | TGTGCCAGCAGCTTAGAGGTCCCGGGGTTAGGCACCCGTAAGACCGGGGAGCTGTTTTTT
TRBJ2-7 | TRBV7-9 | NA | few | CASSPGAWPYEQYF | TGTGCCAGCAGCCCAGGGGCCTGGCCCTACGAGCAGTACTTC
TRBJ2-5 | TRBV6-5 | TRBD1 | NA | CASSYSQTGGGETQYF | TGTGCCAGCAGTTACTCGCAGACAGGGGGAGGAGAGACCCAGTACTTC
TRBJ1-1 | TRBV5-6 | NA | NA | CASSLTAENTEAFF | TGTGCCAGCAGCTTGACAGCCGAGAACACTGAAGCTTTCTTT
TRBJ2-1 | TRBV7-2 | NA | NA | CASSLKGDTDEQFF | TGTGCCAGCAGCTTAAAGGGGGACACGGATGAGCAGTTCTTC
TRBJ1-1 | TRBV5-1 | TRBD1 | NA | CASSPLGTEITEAFF | TGCGCCAGCAGCCCTTTAGGGACAGAGATCACTGAAGCTTTCTTT
TRBJ1-2 | TRBV28 | NA | few | CASSLVKSGQPNPINSEYNYGYTF | TGTGCCAGCAGCCTGGTAAAATCCGGACAGCCTAATCCCATCAACTCTGAGTACAACTATGGCTACACCTTC
TRBJ1-2 | TRBV9 | TRBD1 | once | CASSASGQGSYGYTF | TGTGCCAGCAGCGCCTCTGGACAGGGCAGCTATGGCTACACCTTC
TRBJ1-1 | TRBV10-1 | NA | NA | CASSDSTEAFF | TGCGCCAGCAGTGATAGCACTGAAGCTTTCTTT
TRBJ2-3 | TRBV5-4 | TRBD2 | NA | CASSLVASGGAEIDTQYF | TGTGCCAGCAGCTTGGTGGCTAGCGGGGGGGCGGAGATAGATACGCAGTATTTT
TRBJ1-1 | TRBV4-3 | NA | NA | CASRDREGGDTEAFF | TGCGCCAGCAGGGACAGAGAAGGGGGGGACACTGAAGCTTTCTTT
TRBJ2-1 | TRBV28 | TRBD1 | NA | CASSFPPTGYNEQFF | TGTGCCAGCAGTTTCCCCCCGACAGGGTACAATGAGCAGTTCTTC
TRBJ2-2 | TRBV29-1 | NA | NA | CSVRGDYPGELFF | TGCAGCGTTCGAGGTGACTACCCCGGGGAGCTGTTTTTT
TRBJ2-6 | TRBV15 | NA | NA | CATSSDRALSAGLSGANVLTF | TGTGCCACCAGCAGCGACAGGGCTTTATCCGCGGGACTCTCTGGGGCCAACGTCCTGACTTTC
TRBJ2-7 | TRBV9 | NA | NA | CASSAGGTVSYEQYF | TGTGCCAGCAGCGCGGGGGGGACAGTTTCCTACGAGCAGTACTTC
TRBJ2-1 | TRBV11-3 | TRBD2 | NA | CASSLAPSGGPSSYNEQFF | TGTGCCAGCAGCTTAGCACCAAGCGGGGGACCTAGCTCCTACAATGAGCAGTTCTTC
TRBJ2-5 | TRBV12-5 | TRBD1 | NA | CASGLAGTEIGETQYF | TGTGCTAGTGGTTTGGCCGGGACAGAGATTGGGGAGACCCAGTACTTC
TRBJ1-1 | TRBV19 | NA | once | CASRKDRHTEAFF | TGTGCCAGTAGAAAGGACAGACACACTGAAGCTTTCTTT